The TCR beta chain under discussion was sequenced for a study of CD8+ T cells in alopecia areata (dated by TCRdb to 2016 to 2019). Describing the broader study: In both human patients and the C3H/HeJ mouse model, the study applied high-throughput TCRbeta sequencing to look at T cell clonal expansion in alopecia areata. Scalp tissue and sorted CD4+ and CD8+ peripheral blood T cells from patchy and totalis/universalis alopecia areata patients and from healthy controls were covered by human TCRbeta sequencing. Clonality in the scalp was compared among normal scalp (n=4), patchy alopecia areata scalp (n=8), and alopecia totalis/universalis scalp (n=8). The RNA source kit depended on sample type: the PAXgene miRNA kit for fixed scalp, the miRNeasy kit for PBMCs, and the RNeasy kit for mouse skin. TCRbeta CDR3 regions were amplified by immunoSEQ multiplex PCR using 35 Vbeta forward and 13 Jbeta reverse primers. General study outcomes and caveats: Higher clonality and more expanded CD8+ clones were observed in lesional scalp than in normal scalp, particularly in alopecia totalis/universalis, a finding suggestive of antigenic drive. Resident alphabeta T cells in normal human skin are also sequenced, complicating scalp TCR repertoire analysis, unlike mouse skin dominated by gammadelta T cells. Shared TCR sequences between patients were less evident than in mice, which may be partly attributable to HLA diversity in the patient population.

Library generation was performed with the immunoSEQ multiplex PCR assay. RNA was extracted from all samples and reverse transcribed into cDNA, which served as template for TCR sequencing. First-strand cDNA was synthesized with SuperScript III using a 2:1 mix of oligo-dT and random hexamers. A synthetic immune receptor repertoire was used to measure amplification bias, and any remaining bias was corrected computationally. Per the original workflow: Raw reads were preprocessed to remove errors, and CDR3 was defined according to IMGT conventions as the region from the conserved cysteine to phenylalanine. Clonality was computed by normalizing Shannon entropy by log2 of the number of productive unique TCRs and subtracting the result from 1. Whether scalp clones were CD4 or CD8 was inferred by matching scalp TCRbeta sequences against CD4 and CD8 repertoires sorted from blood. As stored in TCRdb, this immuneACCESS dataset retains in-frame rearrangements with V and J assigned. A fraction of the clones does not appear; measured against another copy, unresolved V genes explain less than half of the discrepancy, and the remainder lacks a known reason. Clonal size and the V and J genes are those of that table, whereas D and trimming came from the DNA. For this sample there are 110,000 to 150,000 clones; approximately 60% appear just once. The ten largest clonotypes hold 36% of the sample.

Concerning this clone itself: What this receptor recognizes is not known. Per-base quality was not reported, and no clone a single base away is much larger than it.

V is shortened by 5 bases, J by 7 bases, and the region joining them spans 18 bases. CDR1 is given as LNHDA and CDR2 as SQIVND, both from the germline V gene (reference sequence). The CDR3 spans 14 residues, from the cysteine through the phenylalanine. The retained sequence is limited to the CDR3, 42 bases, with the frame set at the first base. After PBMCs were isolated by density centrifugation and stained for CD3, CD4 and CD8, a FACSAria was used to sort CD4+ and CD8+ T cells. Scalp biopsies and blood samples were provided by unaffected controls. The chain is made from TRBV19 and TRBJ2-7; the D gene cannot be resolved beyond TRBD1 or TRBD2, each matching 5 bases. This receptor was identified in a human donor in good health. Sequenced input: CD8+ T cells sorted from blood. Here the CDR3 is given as CASSPYEGPGEQYF. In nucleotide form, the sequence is TGTGCCAGTAGTCCCTACGAGGGACCCGGGGAGCAGTACTTC.